The present T cell receptor (beta chain) was sequenced within a study of blood T cell repertoires in COVID-19. Study-level information: COVID-19 samples, acute and convalescent, were from the United States, Italy and Spain. T cells, B-cell-depleted T cells, or PBMCs supplied cDNA or gDNA.

Germline assignment: CDR1 SEHNR and CDR2 FQNEAQ (reference sequence). CDR3 size: 13 residues. Trimming stripped 4 bases from V and 4 bases from J, with 10 bases between. Original data processing: It was from reference gene primer amplification that nucleated cell counts were estimated. The repertoire was sequenced with immunoSEQ multiplex PCR; TCRdb's copy has only in-frame clones and lacks some. V, J and clone size are taken as reported in that table, and D and trimming were inferred from the DNA itself. The sample yields 100,000 or so clones, 84% seen once. This receptor was obtained from a man between 70 and 80 years old with active or convalescent COVID-19. The genes are TRBV7-9 and TRBJ1-2; D possibly corresponds to TRBD1 (6 bases). Input material: peripheral blood. The CDR3 sequence is CASSSQGIYGYTF. CDR3 DNA: TGTGCCAGCAGCTCACAGGGTATCTATGGCTACACCTTC.